These 18 T cell receptor beta chains originate from one sample sequenced in a study of T cell responses to AZD1222 COVID-19 vaccine. Libraries were prepared by immunoSEQ multiplex PCR; TCRdb keeps only in-frame clonotypes and omits some of them. The sample lists approximately 60,000 clones, 75% to 85% occurring once. The sequencing here drew on peripheral blood, taken on day 0 of AZD1222 vaccination. The origin of the receptors is an adult in good health.

The gene calls are TRBV4-2 and TRBJ1-3; 7 nucleotides line up with TRBD1. The J segment lost 4 bases and the V segment lost 0 bases, leaving 3 bases of the junction unmatched. Germline V gene data show CDR1 as LGHNA and CDR2 as YNFKEQ. The CDR3 loop spans 15 amino acids. The CDR3 region has the DNA TGTGCCAGCAGCCAAGACAGGGGGACAGGAAACACCATATATTTT. Translating gives CASSQDRGTGNTIYF.

The CDR3 sequence: CASSWTGITEAFF. In DNA, the CDR3 is TGTGCCAGCAGTTGGACAGGGATCACTGAAGCTTTCTTT. The chain employs TRBV6-5 and TRBJ1-1, with 8 bases identical to TRBD1. Germline V gene lookup returns CDR1 MNHEY and CDR2 SVGAGI. Losses at the gene ends were 4 bases for V and 4 bases for J; bases not matched to a gene: 2. This CDR3 spans 13 amino acids.

This chain links TRBV5-1 with TRBJ2-6, with 9 bases matching TRBD1. Per the germline V gene, CDR1 is SGHRS and CDR2 is YFSETQ. The CDR3 is made up of 19 amino acids. The trim removed 4 bases at V and 3 bases at J, leaving 14 bases unmatched. CDR3 coding DNA: TGCGCCAGCAGCAGTCCACCGGGACAGGGAAAGCTTGGGGCCAACGTCCTGACTTTC. Its protein product is CASSSPPGQGKLGANVLTF.

The V call is TRBV6-5, the J call TRBJ2-7, with D possibly being TRBD2 (6 bases). The CDR3 runs 14 residues. Germline CDR1 is MNHEY and CDR2 is SVGAGI. Trimming cost V 6 bases and J 2 bases, with 14 bases left between them. CDR3 coding DNA: TGTGCCAGCAGCTCGGGAGACGGACCCTACGAGCAGTACTTC. It codes for CASSSGDGPYEQYF.

V is TRBV28 and J is TRBJ1-4; a possible D gene is TRBD1 (5 bases). Trimming stripped 4 bases from V and 2 bases from J, with 14 bases between. CDR3 length: 16 residues. In germline, CDR1 is MDHEN, CDR2 SYDVKM. CDR3 in DNA: TGTGCCAGCAGTTCCCTCGCGGGGCATACTAATGAAAAACTGTTTTTT. Translating it yields CASSSLAGHTNEKLFF.

The chain uses TRBV5-1 and TRBJ1-1; weak D call: TRBD1 (5 bases). This CDR3 is built from 13 residues. Germline CDR1 is SGHRS and CDR2 is YFSETQ. The V gene lost 3 bases and the J gene lost 10 bases, with 16 bases spanning the gap. The CDR3 sequence: CASSSGSGALAFF. CDR3 sequence (DNA): TGCGCCAGCAGCTCAGGGTCTGGGGCCCTAGCTTTCTTT.

This clone was seen a single time. The chain couples TRBV5-1 to TRBJ2-5, with D possibly being TRBD1 or TRBD2 (6 bases each). Trimming took 0 bases from V and 1 from J, leaving 7 bases between them. Germline V lookup: CDR1 SGHRS, CDR2 YFSETQ. The CDR3 extends over 14 amino acids. The CDR3 nucleotides read TGCGCCAGCAGCTTGGGGGGGGCCCAAGAGACCCAGTACTTC. Translating gives CASSLGGAQETQYF.

The chain carries TRBV9 and TRBJ1-5; D gene uncertain. CDR1 and CDR2 from the germline V gene are SGDLS and YYNGEE. This CDR3 has 15 amino acids. Trimming shortened V by 3 bases and J by 0 bases, and 10 bases separated the two germline ends. CDR3 region: CASSADGVSNQPQHF. The CDR3 nucleotides are TGTGCCAGCAGCGCCGATGGGGTTAGCAATCAGCCCCAGCATTTT.

The chain has TRBV7-2 and TRBJ2-2; D is unresolved. The CDR3 contains 13 residues. The germline gives CDR1 SGHTA, CDR2 FQGNSA. Deletions cut 5 bases from V and 1 base from J, with 5 bases between. In DNA, the CDR3 is TGTGCCAGCAGCGAGAGGAACACCGGGGAGCTGTTTTTT. Its protein is CASSERNTGELFF. The full variable domain, in which reference TRBV7-2 and TRBJ2-2 provide the parts outside the CDR3, is GAGVSQSPSNKVTEKGKDVELRCDPISGHTALYWYRQSLGQGLEFLIYFQGNSAPDKSGLPSDRFSAERTGGSVSTLTIQRTQQEDSAVYLCASSERNTGELFFGEGSRLTVL.

The chain joins TRBV3-1 (or the pseudogene TRBV3-2) to TRBJ2-2, with 9 nucleotides matching TRBD1. Trimming took 6 bases from V and 4 from J; bases not matched to a gene: 9. This CDR3 is 16 amino acids long. Germline loops: CDR1 LGHDT, CDR2 YNNKEL (reference sequence). The CDR3 is CASSLTGGVRTGELFF. Written as DNA, the CDR3 is TGTGCCAGCAGTCTTACAGGGGGCGTTCGCACCGGGGAGCTGTTTTTT.

The genes are TRBV5-1 and TRBJ2-2; D may be TRBD1 (5 bases). The CDR3 spans 14 residues. With 4 bases removed from V and 6 bases from J, the gap between germline ends came to 13 bases. Germline values: CDR1 SGHRS, CDR2 YFSETQ. This CDR3 reads CASSGRVPAGELFF. The CDR3 DNA follows: TGCGCCAGCAGCGGCAGGGTACCCGCCGGGGAGCTGTTTTTT.

The sample holds a few counts of this clone. V usage is TRBV6-5 and J usage is TRBJ1-5; TRBD1 matches 9 bases. This CDR3 is 15 amino acids long. Germline V gene lookup returns CDR1 MNHEY and CDR2 SVGAGI. The V segment lost 7 bases and the J segment 8 bases; nucleotides outside the gene matches: 12. CDR3 protein: CASNLLGQGREPQHF. The CDR3 DNA reads TGTGCCAGCAATTTACTGGGACAGGGAAGAGAGCCCCAGCATTTT.

This chain joins TRBV4-2 and TRBJ2-4, with 8 bases lining up with TRBD1. Germline V gene lookup returns CDR1 LGHNA and CDR2 YNFKEQ. The junction had 8 bases not matched to a gene; V was cut back by 2 bases and J by 8 bases. The CDR3 consists of 15 residues. CDR3 in amino acids: CASSQLPDRGDIQYF. The CDR3, as DNA: TGTGCCAGCAGCCAACTCCCCGACAGGGGAGACATTCAGTACTTC.

The chain links TRBV6-5 to TRBJ1-2; 7 bases map to TRBD1. The trim removed 6 bases at V and 4 bases at J, leaving 8 bases unmatched. The CDR3 length is 14 residues. Per the germline V gene, CDR1 is MNHEY and CDR2 is SVGAGI. The CDR3 sequence is CASRYSRGIYGYTF. CDR3 DNA: TGTGCCAGCAGGTACAGCAGGGGGATCTATGGCTACACCTTC.

The rearrangement uses TRBV28 and TRBJ1-2; possibly TRBD1 for D (5 bases). Germline V gene sequence: CDR1 MDHEN, CDR2 SYDVKM. Deletions cut 4 bases from V and 1 base from J, with 13 bases between. The CDR3 totals 15 residues. DNA for the CDR3: TGTGCCAGCAGTTCGGCCGGGACGGATAACTATGGCTACACCTTC. This gives the protein CASSSAGTDNYGYTF.

The V call is TRBV5-8, the J call TRBJ1-5, with D uncertain. The CDR3 runs 10 residues. Trimming shortened V by 4 bases and J by 16 bases, and 12 bases separated the two germline ends. Germline CDR1 SGHTS, CDR2 YDEGEE. In nucleotides, the CDR3 is TGTGCCAGCAGCCTTTCGGGGTCCCATTTT. It codes for CASSLSGSHF.

The chain employs TRBV6-4 and TRBJ1-1; 10 bases are shared with TRBD1. Germline CDR1 reads MRHNA; CDR2 reads SNTAGT. With V trimmed by 3 bases and J by 5 bases, 3 bases remained unmatched. This CDR3 spans 14 amino acids. This CDR3 is CASSETDRGTEAFF. For the CDR3, the DNA is TGTGCCAGCAGTGAAACGGACAGGGGGACTGAAGCTTTCTTT.

This clone turned up a few times. The chain joins TRBV28 to TRBJ1-2; D is unclear. The CDR3 consists of 13 residues. Germline loops: CDR1 MDHEN, CDR2 SYDVKM. The V and J ends lost 6 bases and 0 bases respectively, with 8 bases between them. Here the CDR3 DNA reads TGTGCCAGCAGCCAACCCACTAACTATGGCTACACCTTC. This sequence encodes CASSQPTNYGYTF.